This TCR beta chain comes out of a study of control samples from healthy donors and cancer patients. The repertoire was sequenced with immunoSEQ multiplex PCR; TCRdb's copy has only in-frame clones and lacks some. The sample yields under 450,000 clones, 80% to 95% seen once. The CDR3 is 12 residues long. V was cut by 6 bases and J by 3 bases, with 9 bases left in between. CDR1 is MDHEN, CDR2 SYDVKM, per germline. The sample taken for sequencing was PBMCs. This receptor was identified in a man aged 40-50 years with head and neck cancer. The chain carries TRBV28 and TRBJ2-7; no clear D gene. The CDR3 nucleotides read TGTGCCAGCAGCCCTGGGGTCTACGAGCAGTACTTC. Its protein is CASSPGVYEQYF.